This is a list of T cell receptor beta chains from one sample in a study of vaccination and CD4 T cells after COVID-19. TCRdb re-derived calls from the PCR reads in MiXCR, one entry per CDR3 protein. The sample consists of about 7,500 distinct CDR3 sequences, about 46% of them appearing once. These receptors are not linked to any known antigen. The sequencing input was CD4+ T cells from blood, cultured in vitro. The receptors shown here come from a human donor in good health. The CDR3 runs from the conserved cysteine through the conserved F or W. The D gene is left open where the match is weak. Not all rows give a size; the values are once, few, many and, for expanded clones, a class.

j_gene | d_gene | abundance | v_gene | CDR3aa | CDR3nt
TRBJ1-5 | TRBD1 | few | TRBV12-5 | CASGGTENQPQHF | TGTGCTAGTGGTGGGACAGAAAATCAGCCCCAGCATTTT
TRBJ2-3 | - | - | TRBV20-1 | CSARVGGSTDTQYF | TGCAGTGCTAGAGTAGGGGGAAGCACAGATACGCAGTATTTT
TRBJ1-6 | - | - | TRBV12-3/TRBV12-4 | CASTKSWGFYNSPLHF | TGTGCCAGCACCAAAAGCTGGGGGTTCTATAATTCACCCCTCCACTTT
TRBJ2-5 | TRBD2 | - | TRBV9 | CASSVDSGGRETQYF | TGTGCCAGCAGCGTAGACAGCGGGGGGAGAGAGACCCAGTACTTC
TRBJ2-2 | TRBD1 | - | TRBV19 | CASSLTGGTGELFF | TGTGCCAGTAGTCTTACAGGGGGCACCGGGGAGCTGTTTTTT
TRBJ1-6 | - | - | TRBV30 | CAWSGGGLAYNSPLHF | TGTGCCTGGAGTGGGGGGGGGCTGGCCTATAATTCACCCCTCCACTTT
TRBJ2-5 | - | - | TRBV6-1 | CASVGQETQYF | TGTGCCAGCGTCGGGCAAGAGACCCAGTACTTC
TRBJ1-1 | - | - | TRBV20-1 | CSARDGRRHTEAFF | TGCAGTGCTAGAGATGGCAGGCGACACACTGAAGCTTTCTTT
TRBJ2-6 | TRBD2 | few | TRBV19 | CASSQLALHSGANVLTF | TGTGCCAGTAGTCAACTAGCGCTACACTCTGGGGCCAACGTCCTGACTTTC
TRBJ1-2 | - | - | TRBV10-2 | CASTKGGNNYGYTF | TGCGCCAGCACCAAAGGCGGGAATAACTATGGCTACACCTTC
TRBJ2-2 | - | - | TRBV7-6 | CASSLSVQGSTGELFF | TGTGCCAGCAGCTTATCAGTGCAGGGTAGCACCGGGGAGCTGTTTTTT
TRBJ1-1 | - | few | TRBV12-3/TRBV12-4 | CASTSVRVRTEAFF | TGTGCCAGCACATCGGTGAGGGTACGAACTGAAGCTTTCTTT
TRBJ2-5 | TRBD1 | few | TRBV6-1 | CASSPGGRPETQYF | TGTGCCAGCAGCCCAGGGGGACGACCGGAGACCCAGTACTTC
TRBJ1-1 | - | - | TRBV11-2 | CASSLRGRDTEAFF | TGTGCCAGCAGCTTAAGAGGGAGGGACACTGAAGCTTTCTTT
TRBJ1-1 | TRBD1 | few | TRBV20-1 | CSARGLGTVNTEAFF | TGCAGTGCTAGAGGGCTAGGGACAGTGAACACTGAAGCTTTCTTT
TRBJ2-3 | TRBD2 | - | TRBV10-3 | CAIRSAGGQGDTQYF | TGTGCCATCAGGTCAGCGGGGGGGCAGGGAGATACGCAGTATTTT
TRBJ1-5 | - | - | TRBV5-6 | CASSLHAGDRNQPQHF | TGTGCCAGCAGCTTGCATGCGGGGGATCGCAATCAGCCCCAGCATTTT
TRBJ1-5 | - | - | TRBV5-1 | CASSLIPGGNQPQHF | TGCGCCAGCAGCTTGATCCCCGGGGGCAATCAGCCCCAGCATTTT
TRBJ1-2 | - | - | TRBV4-2 | CASSQGATNGYTF | TGTGCCAGCAGCCAAGGGGCGACTAATGGCTACACCTTC
TRBJ1-2 | - | - | TRBV25-1 | CASSAEWELGYGYTF | TGTGCCAGCAGTGCGGAATGGGAGCTAGGGTATGGCTACACCTTC
TRBJ2-7 | - | once | TRBV7-9 | CASSLGTSRDEQYF | TGTGCCAGCAGCTTAGGGACATCCCGGGACGAGCAGTACTTC
TRBJ1-2 | TRBD1 | - | TRBV7-9 | CASSPTGGLNYGYTF | TGCGCCAGCAGCCCCACAGGGGGCCTTAACTATGGCTACACCTTC
TRBJ2-3 | - | - | TRBV10-3 | CAISERGPPADTQYF | TGTGCCATCAGTGAGCGCGGGCCCCCGGCTGATACGCAGTATTTT
TRBJ1-5 | - | - | TRBV29-1 | CSALDTINQPQHF | TGCAGCGCCCTGGACACCATAAATCAGCCCCAGCATTTT
TRBJ1-4 | TRBD1 | - | TRBV6-1 | CASSAQRDRGLVFF | TGTGCCAGCAGTGCACAACGGGACAGGGGACTAGTGTTTTTT
TRBJ2-5 | - | few | TRBV7-3 | CASGEGGGETQYF | TGTGCCAGCGGAGAAGGGGGGGGAGAGACCCAGTACTTC
TRBJ1-2 | - | - | TRBV30 | CAWSGDSSYGTYGYTF | TGTGCCTGGAGCGGGGATTCCTCCTATGGTACCTATGGCTACACCTTC
TRBJ1-6 | - | large | TRBV7-2 | CASSPGPSSYNSPLHF | TGTGCCAGCAGCCCCGGACCGAGCTCCTATAATTCACCCCTCCACTTT
TRBJ2-3 | TRBD1 | few | TRBV29-1 | CSGGQSTDTQYF | TGCAGCGGGGGACAGAGCACAGATACGCAGTATTTT
TRBJ1-2 | TRBD1 | few | TRBV7-2 | CASSPTGGRLSGIGYTF | TGTGCCAGCAGCCCGACAGGGGGGCGCTTGAGTGGAATTGGCTACACCTTC
TRBJ2-3 | - | few | TRBV6-1 | CASSDRDRPRTQYF | TGTGCCAGCAGTGACCGGGACCGCCCCCGTACGCAGTATTTT
TRBJ2-5 | - | - | TRBV12-3/TRBV12-4 | CASSRGRSGTQYF | TGTGCCAGCAGTCGCGGACGGTCCGGGACCCAGTACTTC
TRBJ1-2 | - | - | TRBV6-1 | CASSDNNYGYTF | TGTGCCAGCAGCGACAATAACTATGGCTACACCTTC
TRBJ1-4 | - | - | TRBV7-9 | CASTPPGEEEKLFF | TGTGCCAGCACCCCCCCCGGTGAAGAGGAAAAACTGTTTTTT
TRBJ1-2 | TRBD1 | few | TRBV19 | CASSTRPTGNDYGYTF | TGTGCCAGTAGTACCCGTCCGACAGGGAATGACTATGGCTACACCTTC
TRBJ1-5 | - | few | TRBV27 | CASSQISDQPQHF | TGTGCCAGCAGCCAAATCTCAGATCAGCCCCAGCATTTT
TRBJ1-5 | - | few | TRBV2 | CASSGMGNNQPQHF | TGTGCCAGCAGTGGGATGGGTAACAATCAGCCCCAGCATTTT
TRBJ2-2 | - | once | TRBV6-2/TRBV6-3 | CAIGFGPGELFF | TGTGCCATCGGTTTCGGTCCCGGGGAGCTGTTTTTT
TRBJ1-1 | TRBD1 | - | TRBV5-1 | CASSLADRAGTEAFF | TGCGCCAGCAGCTTGGCTGACAGGGCAGGCACTGAAGCTTTCTTT
TRBJ2-5 | - | - | TRBV7-9 | CASSPGSTQYF | TGTGCCAGCAGCCCCGGAAGCACCCAGTACTTC
TRBJ1-1 | - | - | TRBV6-5 | CASSYRAEAEAFF | TGTGCCAGCAGTTACAGGGCAGAGGCTGAAGCTTTCTTT
TRBJ2-7 | - | once | TRBV18 | CASSPGESYEQYF | TGTGCCAGCTCACCGGGGGAATCCTACGAGCAGTACTTC
TRBJ2-5 | TRBD1 | few | TRBV6-1 | CASSGLQTGVYETQYF | TGTGCCAGCAGTGGATTGCAGACAGGGGTATACGAGACCCAGTACTTC
TRBJ2-2 | - | few | TRBV11-2 | CASSEAPPGELFF | TGTGCCAGCAGCGAAGCTCCCCCCGGGGAGCTGTTTTTT
TRBJ1-6 | TRBD1 | few | TRBV6-5 | CASSYDRENSPLHF | TGTGCCAGCAGTTACGACAGGGAGAATTCACCCCTCCACTTT
TRBJ1-2 | - | - | TRBV6-1 | CASSKTDGEGYTF | TGTGCCAGCAGTAAAACCGACGGAGAGGGCTACACCTTC
TRBJ2-5 | TRBD1 | few | TRBV6-1 | CASNRDSIETQYF | TGTGCCAGCAACCGGGACAGCATTGAGACCCAGTACTTC
TRBJ2-2 | TRBD1 | few | TRBV6-1 | CASRDDRDIGELFF | TGTGCCAGCAGAGACGACAGGGATATCGGGGAGCTGTTTTTT
TRBJ2-2 | - | - | TRBV7-8 | CASSLGFNTGELFF | TGTGCCAGCAGCTTAGGGTTTAACACCGGGGAGCTGTTTTTT
TRBJ1-5 | TRBD1 | - | TRBV19 | CASSKDRGVQPQHF | TGTGCCAGTAGTAAGGACAGGGGGGTCCAGCCCCAGCATTTT
TRBJ2-5 | - | medium-sized | TRBV7-2 | CASSLVGQLETQYF | TGTGCCAGCAGCTTAGTAGGGCAGTTAGAGACCCAGTACTTC
TRBJ1-2 | TRBD1 | - | TRBV7-9 | CASNFGTGIYGYTF | TGTGCCAGCAACTTCGGGACAGGGATCTATGGCTACACCTTC
TRBJ1-2 | - | few | TRBV6-1 | CASSDEIGVGYGYTF | TGTGCCAGCAGTGATGAGATAGGGGTTGGCTATGGCTACACCTTC
TRBJ1-5 | - | - | TRBV7-2 | CASSFAPGTGKPQHF | TGTGCCAGCAGCTTCGCCCCGGGGACGGGTAAGCCCCAGCATTTT
TRBJ2-4 | - | few | TRBV11-3 | CASSFGEKNIQYF | TGTGCCAGCAGCTTCGGCGAGAAAAACATTCAGTACTTC
TRBJ1-1 | - | - | TRBV19 | CASRDAGGMDTEAFF | TGTGCCAGTAGAGACGCTGGGGGTATGGACACTGAAGCTTTCTTT
TRBJ1-6 | TRBD1 | few | TRBV7-8 | CASSLVTGTGVSPLHF | TGTGCCAGCAGCTTAGTCACCGGGACAGGGGTTTCACCCCTCCACTTT
TRBJ1-5 | - | medium-sized | TRBV20-1 | CSARPVDSSNQPQHF | TGCAGTGCTCGTCCCGTGGACAGTAGCAATCAGCCCCAGCATTTT
TRBJ2-2 | - | - | TRBV27 | CASSSSRVTGELFF | TGTGCCAGCAGTTCCTCCAGGGTAACCGGGGAGCTGTTTTTT
TRBJ2-1 | - | - | TRBV7-3 | CASSLRGAEQFF | TGTGCCAGCAGCTTAAGGGGGGCTGAGCAGTTCTTC